This TCR beta chain was sequenced in a study of T cells in Graves' hyperthyroidism and ophthalmopathy. Researchers took RNA transcripts and amplified the TCR beta CDR3 regions from them. HTBI primers were the set used in a first-round RT-PCR of the TCR CDR3. TCRdb itself ran the multiplex PCR reads through MiXCR, one entry per CDR3 protein. Of over 650,000 distinct CDR3 sequences listed, less than 20% are singletons. General study points: Ophthalmopathy was distinguished from stable hyperthyroidism by 13 V-J signatures. Expanded thyroid clonotypes (above 0.001) were mostly also found in blood.

The CDR3 is 17 amino acids. The V gene end was trimmed by 2 bases and the J gene end by 8 bases; junction bases not matched to a gene: 18. The germline CDR1 and CDR2 sequences are GTSNPN and SVGIG (reference sequence). This clonotype was seen at least ten times. Its antigen is currently unknown. It was uncontrolled infection, other autoimmune disease, pregnancy or lactation that excluded patients. The authors took PBMCs from 8 to 10 ml fresh peripheral blood. The chain links TRBV30 to TRBJ2-1; TRBD1 matches at 7 bases. This receptor was obtained from a man between 18 and 35 years old with Graves' hyperthyroidism. The sequencing sample was made of blood. The CDR3 is CAWSLTGAVVGVDEQFF. CDR3 coding DNA: TGTGCCTGGAGTCTAACAGGGGCCGTAGTTGGGGTCGATGAGCAGTTCTTC.